A selection of T cell receptor beta chains follows, all from one sample in a study of Ad26.COV2.S vaccination and SARS-CoV-2 variants. Some clones are missing from TCRdb's copy, which holds only in-frame ones; the method was immunoSEQ multiplex PCR. The sample has around 170,000 clones, approximately 90% seen once. The sequences come from peripheral blood, collected after recovery from COVID-19. These receptors were obtained from a human donor who had recovered from COVID-19. Both conserved end residues are part of each CDR3. Fields, in order: clone size, D gene, J gene, V gene, CDR3 protein, CDR3 DNA. A D gene is named only where the DNA matches it firmly. Rows may omit the clone size; those that give it use once, few, many or a size class.

size: .; D: .; J: TRBJ1-1; V: TRBV7-3; CDR3: CASSSGPHTEAFF; DNA: TGTGCCAGCAGCTCCGGGCCACATACTGAAGCTTTCTTT
size: few; D: .; J: TRBJ1-3; V: TRBV3-1/TRBV3-2; CDR3: CASSQVAGSSGNTIYF; DNA: TGTGCCAGCAGCCAAGTAGCAGGCAGCTCTGGAAACACCATATATTTT
size: .; D: .; J: TRBJ2-5; V: TRBV9; CDR3: CASSERGGSQETQYF; DNA: TGTGCCAGCAGCGAGAGGGGTGGGAGTCAAGAGACCCAGTACTTC
size: .; D: TRBD1; J: TRBJ2-3; V: TRBV9; CDR3: CASSQSPQDRESRHTQYF; DNA: TGTGCCAGCAGCCAATCCCCCCAGGACAGGGAGAGTAGGCATACGCAGTATTTT
size: .; D: .; J: TRBJ1-1; V: TRBV10-3; CDR3: CAISESDSVAFF; DNA: TGTGCCATCAGTGAGTCGGATTCGGTAGCTTTCTTT
size: .; D: .; J: TRBJ2-5; V: TRBV14; CDR3: CASSRQRRGRDQETQYF; DNA: TGTGCCAGCAGCCGCCAGAGGAGGGGACGGGACCAAGAGACCCAGTACTTC
size: few; D: .; J: TRBJ1-5; V: TRBV6-2/TRBV6-3; CDR3: CASSYGGAAGQPQHF; DNA: TGTGCCAGCAGTTACGGGGGGGCGGCGGGTCAGCCCCAGCATTTT
size: .; D: .; J: TRBJ1-5; V: TRBV6-1; CDR3: CASSDKVHQHF; DNA: TGTGCCAGCAGTGATAAAGTACACCAGCATTTT
size: .; D: TRBD2; J: TRBJ2-1; V: TRBV3-1/TRBV3-2; CDR3: CASSQVPSGGDEQFF; DNA: TGTGCCAGCAGCCAAGTCCCTAGCGGGGGTGATGAGCAGTTCTTC
size: .; D: TRBD1; J: TRBJ1-2; V: TRBV18; CDR3: CASSTGTGNYGYTF; DNA: TGTGCCAGCTCGACCGGGACAGGCAACTATGGCTACACCTTC
size: once; D: TRBD2; J: TRBJ2-7; V: TRBV19; CDR3: CASSRTSGGYEQYF; DNA: TGTGCCAGTAGCCGGACTAGCGGGGGCTACGAGCAGTACTTC
size: .; D: .; J: TRBJ1-4; V: TRBV7-6; CDR3: CASSSDGEKLFF; DNA: TGTGCCAGCAGCTCGGACGGAGAAAAACTGTTTTTT
size: .; D: .; J: TRBJ2-1; V: TRBV23-1; CDR3: CASSQSEAEEHYNEQFF; DNA: TGCGCCAGCAGTCAATCGGAGGCGGAGGAGCATTACAATGAGCAGTTCTTC
size: .; D: .; J: TRBJ2-4; V: TRBV6-1; CDR3: CASSEAGGTLVNKNIQYF; DNA: TGTGCCAGCAGTGAAGCTGGCGGGACACTAGTTAACAAAAACATTCAGTACTTC
size: .; D: .; J: TRBJ2-1; V: TRBV3-1/TRBV3-2; CDR3: CASSRSGTKRDEQFF; DNA: TGTGCCAGCAGCCGATCCGGGACAAAAAGGGATGAGCAGTTCTTC
size: .; D: TRBD2; J: TRBJ2-3; V: TRBV7-3; CDR3: CASSLTRTSGHTQYF; DNA: TGTGCCAGCAGCTTAACTCGGACTAGCGGGCATACGCAGTATTTT
size: .; D: .; J: TRBJ1-2; V: TRBV5-6; CDR3: CASSLDSGYTF; DNA: TGTGCCAGCAGCTTGGATTCTGGCTACACCTTC
size: .; D: .; J: TRBJ2-5; V: TRBV5-4; CDR3: CASSLDANQETQYF; DNA: TGTGCCAGCAGCTTGGACGCGAACCAAGAGACCCAGTACTTC
size: .; D: TRBD1; J: TRBJ1-2; V: TRBV19; CDR3: CASSQSQGASYSYGYTF; DNA: TGTGCCAGTAGTCAATCACAGGGGGCTTCATATTCCTATGGCTACACCTTC
size: .; D: .; J: TRBJ2-7; V: TRBV7-9; CDR3: CASSLGDLAYEQYF; DNA: TGTGCCAGCAGCTTAGGTGACCTCGCCTACGAGCAGTACTTC
size: once; D: .; J: TRBJ1-6; V: TRBV6-1; CDR3: CASSEDFSSYNSPLHF; DNA: TGTGCCAGCAGTGAAGATTTTAGCTCCTATAATTCACCCCTCCACTTT
size: .; D: .; J: TRBJ1-1; V: TRBV19; CDR3: CASTGFGRATEAFF; DNA: TGTGCCAGTACAGGCTTCGGGAGGGCCACTGAAGCTTTCTTT
size: .; D: TRBD2; J: TRBJ2-7; V: TRBV2; CDR3: CASTPTSAVYEQYF; DNA: TGTGCCAGCACTCCGACTAGCGCAGTCTACGAGCAGTACTTC
size: .; D: .; J: TRBJ1-3; V: TRBV10-3; CDR3: CAISDLGRPSGNTIYF; DNA: TGTGCCATCAGTGACTTGGGACGGCCATCTGGAAACACCATATATTTT
size: few; D: .; J: TRBJ2-7; V: TRBV5-8; CDR3: CASRTRKGSYEQYF; DNA: TGTGCCAGCAGAACGCGCAAGGGGTCCTACGAGCAGTACTTC
size: .; D: .; J: TRBJ1-1; V: TRBV6-1; CDR3: CASSEGGMNTEAFF; DNA: TGTGCCAGCAGTGAGGGAGGTATGAACACTGAAGCTTTCTTT
size: .; D: .; J: TRBJ2-3; V: TRBV19; CDR3: CASSMISTKDTQYF; DNA: TGTGCCAGTAGTATGATCAGCACGAAAGATACGCAGTATTTT
size: once; D: .; J: TRBJ1-2; V: TRBV5-4; CDR3: CASSRPRGSTNYGYTF; DNA: TGTGCCAGCAGCCGGCCTCGGGGTTCTACAAACTATGGCTACACCTTC
size: .; D: TRBD1; J: TRBJ2-7; V: TRBV5-1; CDR3: CASSLDRGSYEQYF; DNA: TGCGCCAGCAGCTTGGACAGGGGCTCCTACGAGCAGTACTTC
size: .; D: .; J: TRBJ2-7; V: TRBV7-3; CDR3: CASSLGLGPYEQYF; DNA: TGTGCCAGCAGCTTAGGTCTAGGGCCCTACGAGCAGTACTTC
size: few; D: TRBD1; J: TRBJ1-2; V: TRBV5-4; CDR3: CASSFPQGDGYTF; DNA: TGTGCCAGCAGCTTTCCACAGGGGGATGGCTACACCTTC
size: .; D: .; J: TRBJ2-7; V: TRBV9; CDR3: CASSVSFADEQYF; DNA: TGTGCCAGCAGCGTAAGCTTTGCGGACGAGCAGTACTTC
size: .; D: .; J: TRBJ2-1; V: TRBV27; CDR3: CASSLAGRRNEQFF; DNA: TGTGCCAGCAGTTTAGCGGGAAGGAGGAATGAGCAGTTCTTC
size: once; D: TRBD1; J: TRBJ2-7; V: TRBV5-1; CDR3: CASSYQDRGYEQYF; DNA: TGCGCCAGCAGCTACCAGGACAGGGGGTACGAGCAGTACTTC
size: once; D: .; J: TRBJ1-2; V: TRBV18; CDR3: CASSHWTDEFYGYTF; DNA: TGTGCCAGCTCACATTGGACAGATGAATTCTATGGCTACACCTTC
size: .; D: TRBD2; J: TRBJ2-1; V: TRBV7-2; CDR3: CASSPRAGFSYNEQFF; DNA: TGTGCCAGCAGCCCCCGAGCGGGATTCTCCTACAATGAGCAGTTCTTC
size: .; D: .; J: TRBJ1-2; V: TRBV19; CDR3: CASSIDLGRIGYTF; DNA: TGTGCCAGTAGTATAGATCTGGGGCGGATTGGCTACACCTTC
size: few; D: .; J: TRBJ2-3; V: TRBV29-1; CDR3: CSVEDGTDTQYF; DNA: TGCAGCGTTGAAGATGGAACAGATACGCAGTATTTT
size: .; D: .; J: TRBJ1-2; V: TRBV23-1; CDR3: CASRHKGRSYGYTF; DNA: TGCGCCAGCAGACACAAAGGACGGAGCTATGGCTACACCTTC
size: .; D: TRBD2; J: TRBJ2-5; V: TRBV7-2; CDR3: CASSLESVGLAGGKTQYF; DNA: TGTGCCAGCAGCTTAGAGTCGGTAGGACTAGCGGGGGGGAAGACCCAGTACTTC
size: .; D: .; J: TRBJ2-5; V: TRBV27; CDR3: CASSLYGEGQETQYF; DNA: TGTGCCAGCAGTTTATATGGAGAAGGCCAAGAGACCCAGTACTTC
size: .; D: .; J: TRBJ1-1; V: TRBV7-9; CDR3: CASSFSAFMNTEAFF; DNA: TGTGCCAGCAGCTTTTCAGCATTCATGAACACTGAAGCTTTCTTT
size: .; D: .; J: TRBJ1-6; V: TRBV25-1; CDR3: CASSQWDTLNSPLHF; DNA: TGTGCCAGCAGTCAATGGGACACGTTAAATTCACCCCTCCACTTT
size: .; D: .; J: TRBJ1-4; V: TRBV14; CDR3: CASSQDQWPQDEKLFF; DNA: TGTGCCAGCAGCCAAGATCAATGGCCCCAGGATGAAAAACTGTTTTTT
size: .; D: .; J: TRBJ1-2; V: TRBV6-5; CDR3: CASSYTGANYGYTF; DNA: TGTGCCAGCAGTTATACTGGAGCTAACTATGGCTACACCTTC
size: few; D: .; J: TRBJ1-1; V: TRBV2; CDR3: CASSEARPRTNTEAFF; DNA: TGTGCCAGCAGTGAAGCCCGCCCCCGGACGAACACTGAAGCTTTCTTT
size: .; D: TRBD1; J: TRBJ1-2; V: TRBV7-9; CDR3: CASSPATWTGYGYTF; DNA: TGTGCCAGCAGCCCTGCTACTTGGACAGGATATGGCTACACCTTC
size: .; D: .; J: TRBJ1-6; V: TRBV9; CDR3: CASSTSGVMGNSPLHF; DNA: TGTGCCAGCAGCACATCAGGGGTTATGGGTAATTCACCCCTCCACTTT
size: .; D: .; J: TRBJ1-4; V: TRBV21-1; CDR3: CASRLGQGRKGTNEKLFF; DNA: TGTGCCAGCAGGCTCGGACAGGGACGGAAGGGAACTAATGAAAAACTGTTTTTT
size: .; D: TRBD1; J: TRBJ2-7; V: TRBV9; CDR3: CASSAGTVWDEQYF; DNA: TGTGCCAGCAGCGCCGGGACAGTTTGGGACGAGCAGTACTTC
size: .; D: TRBD2; J: TRBJ2-1; V: TRBV20-1; CDR3: CSASRSGGFYNEQFF; DNA: TGCAGTGCTAGTCGGAGCGGGGGGTTCTACAATGAGCAGTTCTTC
size: .; D: .; J: TRBJ2-2; V: TRBV19; CDR3: CASSIDGRSNTGELFF; DNA: TGTGCCAGTAGTATAGATGGACGTTCTAACACCGGGGAGCTGTTTTTT
size: .; D: TRBD1; J: TRBJ2-5; V: TRBV12-3/TRBV12-4; CDR3: CASSRDSQETQYF; DNA: TGTGCCAGCAGTCGGGACAGCCAAGAGACCCAGTACTTC
size: .; D: TRBD2; J: TRBJ2-1; V: TRBV5-5; CDR3: CASSLGYALAGSGMQFF; DNA: TGTGCCAGCAGCCTGGGTTACGCACTAGCGGGATCGGGGATGCAGTTCTTC
size: .; D: .; J: TRBJ1-1; V: TRBV7-6; CDR3: CASSPRESGNTEAFF; DNA: TGTGCCAGCAGCCCGAGGGAGTCCGGGAACACTGAAGCTTTCTTT
size: few; D: .; J: TRBJ2-7; V: TRBV19; CDR3: CASSQTRYEQYF; DNA: TGTGCCAGTAGCCAAACACGCTACGAGCAGTACTTC
size: once; D: .; J: TRBJ1-6; V: TRBV30; CDR3: CAWSVGGGNSPLHF; DNA: TGTGCCTGGAGTGTAGGCGGGGGCAATTCACCCCTCCACTTT